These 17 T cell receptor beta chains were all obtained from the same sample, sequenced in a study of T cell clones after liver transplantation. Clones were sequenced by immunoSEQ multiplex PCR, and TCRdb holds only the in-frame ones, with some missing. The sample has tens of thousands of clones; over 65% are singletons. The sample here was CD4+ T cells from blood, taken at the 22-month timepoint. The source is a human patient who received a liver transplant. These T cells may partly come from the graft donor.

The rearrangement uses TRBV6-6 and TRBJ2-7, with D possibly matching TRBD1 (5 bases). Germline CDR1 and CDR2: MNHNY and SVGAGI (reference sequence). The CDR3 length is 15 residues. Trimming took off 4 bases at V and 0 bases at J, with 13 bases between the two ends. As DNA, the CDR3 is TGTGCCAGCAGTTCGACAGTATCTGTCTCCTACGAGCAGTACTTC. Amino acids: CASSSTVSVSYEQYF.

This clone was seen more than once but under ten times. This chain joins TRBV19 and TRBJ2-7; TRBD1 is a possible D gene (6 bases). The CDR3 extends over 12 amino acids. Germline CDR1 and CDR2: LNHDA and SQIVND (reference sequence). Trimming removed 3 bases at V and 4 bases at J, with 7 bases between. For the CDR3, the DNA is TGTGCCAGTAGTATGGGGACATACGAGCAGTACTTC. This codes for CASSMGTYEQYF. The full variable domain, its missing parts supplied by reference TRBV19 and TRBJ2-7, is DGGITQSPKYLFRKEGQNVTLSCEQNLNHDAMYWYRQDPGQGLRLIYYSQIVNDFQKGDIAEGYSVSREKKESFPLTVTSAQKNPTAFYLCASSMGTYEQYFGPGTRLTVT.

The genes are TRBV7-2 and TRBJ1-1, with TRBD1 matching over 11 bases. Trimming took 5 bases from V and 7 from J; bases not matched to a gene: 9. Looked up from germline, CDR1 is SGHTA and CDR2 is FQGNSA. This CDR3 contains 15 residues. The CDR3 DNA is TGTGCCAGCAGCCCGTGGACAGGGGGCTCGGTTGAAGCTTTCTTT. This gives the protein CASSPWTGGSVEAFF.

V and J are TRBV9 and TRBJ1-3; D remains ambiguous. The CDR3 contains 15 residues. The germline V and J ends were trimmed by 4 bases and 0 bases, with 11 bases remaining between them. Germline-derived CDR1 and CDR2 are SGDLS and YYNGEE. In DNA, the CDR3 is TGTGCCAGCAGCCCGGGGATTGGCTCTGGAAACACCATATATTTT. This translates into CASSPGIGSGNTIYF. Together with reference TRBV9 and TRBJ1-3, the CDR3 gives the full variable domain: DSGVTQTPKHLITATGQRVTLRCSPRSGDLSVYWYQQSLDQGLQFLIQYYNGEERAKGNILERFSAQQFPDLHSELNLSSLELGDSALYFCASSPGIGSGNTIYFGEGSWLTVV.

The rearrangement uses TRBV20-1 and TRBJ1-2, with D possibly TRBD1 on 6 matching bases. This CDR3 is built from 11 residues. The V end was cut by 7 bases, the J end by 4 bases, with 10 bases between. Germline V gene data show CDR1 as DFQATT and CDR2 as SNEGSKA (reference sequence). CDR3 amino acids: CSVEQGYGYTF. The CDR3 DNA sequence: TGCAGTGTGGAACAGGGCTATGGCTACACCTTC.

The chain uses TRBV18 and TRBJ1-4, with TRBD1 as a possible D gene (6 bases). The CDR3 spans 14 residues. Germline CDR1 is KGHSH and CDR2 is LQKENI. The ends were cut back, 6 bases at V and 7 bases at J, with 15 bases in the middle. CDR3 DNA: TGTGCCAGCTCGGGCAACAGGGCCGTTGAAAAACTGTTTTTT. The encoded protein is CASSGNRAVEKLFF.

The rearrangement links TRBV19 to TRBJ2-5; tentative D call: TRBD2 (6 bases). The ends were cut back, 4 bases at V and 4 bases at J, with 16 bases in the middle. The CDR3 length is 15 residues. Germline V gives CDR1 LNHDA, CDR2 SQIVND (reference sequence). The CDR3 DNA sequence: TGTGCCAGTAGTAGGGACCGGGACTCTCCAGAGACCCAGTACTTC. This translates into CASSRDRDSPETQYF.

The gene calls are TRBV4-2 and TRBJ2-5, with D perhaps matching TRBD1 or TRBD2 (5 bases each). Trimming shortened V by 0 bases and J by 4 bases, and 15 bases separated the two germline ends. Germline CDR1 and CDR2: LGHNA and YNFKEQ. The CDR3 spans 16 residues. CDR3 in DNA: TGTGCCAGCAGCCAAGATTTAGGGGTAGCGCGAGAGACCCAGTACTTC. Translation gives CASSQDLGVARETQYF.

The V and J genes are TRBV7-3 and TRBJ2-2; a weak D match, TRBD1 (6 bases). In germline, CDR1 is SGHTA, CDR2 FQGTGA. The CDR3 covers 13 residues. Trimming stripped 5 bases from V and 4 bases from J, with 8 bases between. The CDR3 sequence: CASSPDSTGELFF. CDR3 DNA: TGTGCCAGCAGCCCGGACAGCACCGGGGAGCTGTTTTTT. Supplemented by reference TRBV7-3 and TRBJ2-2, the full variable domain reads GAGVSQTPSNKVTEKGKYVELRCDPISGHTALYWYRQSLGQGPEFLIYFQGTGAADDSGLPNDRFFAVRPEGSVSTLKIQRTERGDSAVYLCASSPDSTGELFFGEGSRLTVL.

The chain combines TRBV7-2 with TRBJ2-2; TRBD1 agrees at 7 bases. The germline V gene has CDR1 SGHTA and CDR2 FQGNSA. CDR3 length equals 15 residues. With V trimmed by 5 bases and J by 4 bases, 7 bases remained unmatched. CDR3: CASSEQGLGTGELFF. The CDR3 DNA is TGTGCCAGCAGCGAACAGGGGCTGGGCACCGGGGAGCTGTTTTTT.

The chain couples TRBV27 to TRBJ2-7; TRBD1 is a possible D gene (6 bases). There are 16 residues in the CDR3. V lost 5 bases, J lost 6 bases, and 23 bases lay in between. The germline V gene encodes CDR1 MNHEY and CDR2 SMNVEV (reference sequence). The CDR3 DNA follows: TGTGCCAGCAGTACGGGAATAACAGGGTTTATAGGCGAGCAGTACTTC. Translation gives CASSTGITGFIGEQYF.

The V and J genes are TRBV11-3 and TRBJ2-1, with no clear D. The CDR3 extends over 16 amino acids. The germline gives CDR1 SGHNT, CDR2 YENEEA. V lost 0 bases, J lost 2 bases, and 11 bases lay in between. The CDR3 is CASSLDRGPAYNEQFF. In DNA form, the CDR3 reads TGTGCCAGCAGCTTAGATCGAGGACCAGCCTACAATGAGCAGTTCTTC.

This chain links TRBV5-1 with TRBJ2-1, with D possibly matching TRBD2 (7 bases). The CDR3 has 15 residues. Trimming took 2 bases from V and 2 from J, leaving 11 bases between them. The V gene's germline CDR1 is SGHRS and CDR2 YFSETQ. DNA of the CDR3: TGCGCCAGCAGCTTAGGGGGGGAGGCCTACAATGAGCAGTTCTTC. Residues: CASSLGGEAYNEQFF.

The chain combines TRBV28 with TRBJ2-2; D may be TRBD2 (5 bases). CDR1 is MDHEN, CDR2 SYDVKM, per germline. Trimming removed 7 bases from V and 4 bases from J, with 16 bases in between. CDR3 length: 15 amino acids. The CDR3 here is CASTTWETFTGELFF. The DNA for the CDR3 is TGTGCCAGCACTACTTGGGAGACGTTCACCGGGGAGCTGTTTTTT.

CDR3 nucleotides: TGTGCCAGCGCCGAACGGCAAGGCCACAGGGGTAACTATGGCTACACCTTC. This encodes CASAERQGHRGNYGYTF. The chain carries TRBV21-1 and TRBJ1-2; the tabulated D call, TRBD1, remains unverified against the DNA. TRBV21-1 is listed as a pseudogene. This CDR3 contains 17 residues.

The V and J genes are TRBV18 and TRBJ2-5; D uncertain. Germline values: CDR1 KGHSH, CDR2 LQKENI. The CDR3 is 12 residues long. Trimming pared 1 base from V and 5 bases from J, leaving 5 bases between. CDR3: CASSPRRETQYF. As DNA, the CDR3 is TGTGCCAGCTCACCACGACGGGAGACCCAGTACTTC.

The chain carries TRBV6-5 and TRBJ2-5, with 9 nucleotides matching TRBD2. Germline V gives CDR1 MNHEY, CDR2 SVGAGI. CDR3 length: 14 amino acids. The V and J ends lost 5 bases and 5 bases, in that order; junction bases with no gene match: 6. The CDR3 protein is CASSRLAGRETQYF. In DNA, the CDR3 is TGTGCCAGCAGTCGGCTAGCGGGAAGGGAGACCCAGTACTTC.